Shown below are 18 T cell receptor beta chains from a single sample sequenced in a study of blood T cells in healthy people across ages. Primed by a sample-barcoded 5' primer and a J-beta primer mix, a second PCR proceeded for 7 to 11 cycles. MiXCR was run by TCRdb on the 5' RACE reads, yielding one entry per CDR3 protein. There are about 1.1 million distinct CDR3 sequences in the sample; 35% to 40% occur only once, and approximately 14% lies in the top ten. Sample: blood. The receptor set was obtained from a man between 18 and 35 years old in good health.

The chain has TRBV29-1 and TRBJ2-3; 13 positions match TRBD2. The CDR3 runs to 20 residues. Germline assignment: CDR1 SQVTM and CDR2 ANQGSEA. V shed 4 bases and J 0 bases; nucleotides not matched to a gene: 16. CDR3 in amino acids: CSVGVLAGGRNPTSTDTQYF. The CDR3 bases are TGCAGCGTTGGAGTACTAGCGGGGGGGCGAAATCCAACTAGCACAGATACGCAGTATTTT.

This chain links TRBV4-1 with TRBJ1-2; TRBD1 might be the D (6 bases). The CDR3 consists of 19 residues. Germline V gene data show CDR1 as MGHRA and CDR2 as YSYEKL. V was shortened by 0 bases and J by 1 base, with 21 bases between the two germline ends. CDR3 coding DNA: TGCGCCAGCAGCCAAGAAGTGGCCCGTACAGGGCCCTATAACTATGGCTACACCTTC. Translating it yields CASSQEVARTGPYNYGYTF.

This clonotype was seen a handful of times. The gene calls are TRBV6-6 and TRBJ2-3, with D uncertain. CDR3 size: 14 residues. Per germline, CDR1 MNHNY and CDR2 SVGAGI (reference sequence). Between the trimmed V and J ends, which lost 2 bases and 8 bases, there was a span of 14 bases. The CDR3 DNA reads as TGTGCCAGCAGTTACCCAACAATTAGTGGTACGCAGTATTTT. It translates to CASSYPTISGTQYF.

Regarding this clonotype: Since a much larger clone is just one base distant, this may be a read error. The chain couples TRBV29-1 to TRBJ2-1, with D possibly being TRBD1 (5 bases). Trimming cost V 1 base and J 11 bases, with 12 bases left between them. This CDR3 is 12 amino acids long. Per the germline V gene, CDR1 is SQVTM and CDR2 is ANQGSEA. Here the CDR3 reads CSVEGGQRKQFF. In DNA, the CDR3 is TGCAGCGTTGAAGGGGGCCAGCGTAAGCAGTTCTTC.

With respect to this clonotype: It may be a read error: a sequence one base away is much more abundant. This chain connects TRBV6-6 to TRBJ2-2; TRBD2 matches 7 bases. The germline V gene has CDR1 MNHNY and CDR2 SVGAGI (reference sequence). V lost 7 bases, J lost 8 bases, and 10 bases stayed unmatched. The CDR3 has 14 residues. CDR3 sequence (DNA): TGTGCCAGCACCTTGGAGGGAGGGCGTGGGGAGCTGTTTTTT. Protein: CASTLEGGRGELFF.

The gene calls are TRBV24-1 and TRBJ1-5, with 7 bases identical to TRBD1. Germline lookup yields CDR1 KGHDR and CDR2 SFDVKD. J gave up 4 bases and V 3 bases, and 2 bases lay outside the gene matches. The CDR3 has 14 amino acids. CDR3 DNA sequence: TGTGCCACCAGTGATCGGACAGGTAATCAGCCCCAGCATTTT. Its protein product is CATSDRTGNQPQHF.

The chain uses TRBV24-1 and TRBJ2-3; 10 nucleotides line up with TRBD1. This CDR3 is built from 17 residues. Germline values: CDR1 KGHDR, CDR2 SFDVKD. V lost 4 bases and J lost 2; bases outside the gene matches: 8. The DNA of the CDR3 is TGTGCCACCAGTGACTCCGGGACAGGGGCTCCCACAGATACGCAGTATTTT. It yields the protein CATSDSGTGAPTDTQYF.

This clonotype has more than one count but fewer than ten. The V and J genes are TRBV29-1 and TRBJ1-2, with TRBD1 identical over 8 bases. The length of the CDR3 is 12 residues. The germline gives CDR1 SQVTM, CDR2 ANQGSEA. The V segment lost 7 bases and the J segment 6 bases; nucleotides outside the gene matches: 7. The chain's CDR3 is CSDKTGVDGYTF. In nucleotides, the CDR3 is TGCAGCGACAAGACAGGGGTGGATGGCTACACCTTC.

The CDR3 is CASSTEDSTDTQYF. The CDR3 DNA reads as TGCGCCAGCAGCACCGAGGACAGCACAGATACGCAGTATTTT. This sequence joins TRBV5-1 and TRBJ2-3, with D unclear. V was pared by 4 bases and J by 0 bases, with 9 bases between. The CDR3 runs 14 residues. Germline values: CDR1 SGHRS, CDR2 YFSETQ. The entire variable domain, with the rest obtained from reference TRBV5-1 and TRBJ2-3, is as follows: KAGVTQTPRYLIKTRGQQVTLSCSPISGHRSVSWYQQTPGQGLQFLFEYFSETQRNKGNFPGRFSGRQFSNSRSEMNVSTLELGDSALYLCASSTEDSTDTQYFGPGTRLTVL.

This clonotype occurred a few times. The V gene is TRBV4-1, the J gene TRBJ2-5; tentatively, D is TRBD2 (5 bases). In germline, CDR1 is MGHRA, CDR2 YSYEKL. Trimming took 1 base from V and 4 from J, leaving 7 bases between them. The CDR3 is made up of 13 amino acids. In nucleotides, the CDR3 is TGCGCCAGCAGCCAAGTGGGGAGAGAGACCCAGTACTTC. Translating it yields CASSQVGRETQYF.

V is TRBV19 and J is TRBJ2-4, with D possibly being TRBD2 (6 bases). The DNA end favors TRBJ2-7, so the J call may be wrong. The CDR3 is made up of 15 amino acids. Germline V gene sequence: CDR1 LNHDA, CDR2 SQIVND (reference sequence). The CDR3 reads CASSIEAGRVYEQYF. For the CDR3, the DNA is TGTGCCAGTAGTATAGAGGCGGGGCGCGTCTACGAGCAGTACTTC.

This clonotype has only a few counts. Here the CDR3 DNA reads TGCAGCGTTGAGGGACTAGCCGTATCCGGCACAGATACGCAGTATTTT. Protein: CSVEGLAVSGTDTQYF. The chain employs TRBV29-1 and TRBJ2-3; 9 nucleotides line up with TRBD2. The CDR3 sequence is 16 residues long. V lost 3 bases, J lost 1 base, and 8 bases stayed unmatched. Germline lookup yields CDR1 SQVTM and CDR2 ANQGSEA.

The gene calls are TRBV19 and TRBJ2-2, with 12 bases aligning to TRBD1. CDR1 LNHDA and CDR2 SQIVND come from the germline V gene (reference sequence). This CDR3 spans 15 amino acids. The V gene end was trimmed by 10 bases and the J gene end by 7 bases; junction bases not matched to a gene: 10. The CDR3 protein is CATSGQGAGIGELFF. The CDR3 bases are TGTGCCACCTCGGGACAGGGGGCTGGCATCGGGGAGCTGTTTTTT.

The table lists this clonotype with a few counts. The V gene is TRBV5-6, the J gene TRBJ1-6; D gene uncertain. The V gene lost 2 bases and the J gene lost 0 bases, with 12 bases spanning the gap. Germline values: CDR1 SGHDT, CDR2 YYEEEE. The CDR3 consists of 17 residues. The CDR3 DNA reads TGTGCCAGCAGCTTTCTACGGGTGAGCTCCTATAATTCACCCCTCCACTTT. Translating gives CASSFLRVSSYNSPLHF.

To note about this clonotype: Since a much larger clone is just one base distant, this may be a read error. The chain combines TRBV6-6 with TRBJ1-5; perhaps TRBD1 as D (5 bases). The germline gives CDR1 MNHNY, CDR2 SVGAGI (reference sequence). CDR3 size: 15 residues. Trimming took 6 bases from V and 5 from J, leaving 17 bases between them. In nucleotides, the CDR3 is TGTGCCAGCAGCACCCCCGAGACAGTGGATCAGCCCCAGCATTTT. Translating gives CASSTPETVDQPQHF.

This clonotype is a singleton in its sample. The J gene is TRBJ2-1, the V gene TRBV7-9, with TRBD2 matching over 7 bases. The DNA end lines up better with TRBJ2-7; the J call may be wrong. This CDR3 has 14 residues. Germline V gene lookup returns CDR1 SEHNR and CDR2 FQNEAQ (reference sequence). The CDR3 loop reads CASRGLRRGNEQYF. For the CDR3, the DNA is TGTGCCAGCCGGGGACTAAGACGAGGCAATGAGCAGTACTTC.

Notes on this clonotype: The junction departs from germline at one end; a sequencing error may be responsible. V gene TRBV6-6 combines with J gene TRBJ2-3, with D perhaps assigned TRBD1 or TRBD2 (6 bases each). Germline CDR1 and CDR2: MNHNY and SVGAGI (reference sequence). The CDR3 sequence is 14 residues long. In DNA, the CDR3 is TGTGCCGGCAGGATCGAGTTCGGGGGCGATACGCAGTATTTT. Translating gives CAGRIEFGGDTQYF.

The DNA of the CDR3 is TGTGCCAGCAGCGTAGAGATAGCGGGGTTGGGCAATGAGCAGTACTTC. Its protein is CASSVEIAGLGNEQYF. The rearrangement joins TRBV9 to TRBJ2-7; TRBD2 matches at 8 bases. V was pared by 0 bases and J by 7 bases, with 12 bases of the junction left unmatched. Germline CDR1 reads SGDLS; CDR2 reads YYNGEE. This CDR3 is 16 amino acids long.